Shown below are 10 T cell receptor beta chains from a single sample sequenced in a study of T cells expressing NK-cell markers. Following a re-call of the 5' RACE reads, TCRdb has one entry per CDR3 protein and lacks DNA. The sample totals about 160,000 distinct CDR3 sequences. The sequencing input was blood T cells: a sorted CD56 or NKG2C T cell subset, CD4+ or CD8+ T cells, or bulk PBMC T cells (not recorded which). The source is a woman aged 18-69 years in good health.

The rearrangement links TRBV29-1 to TRBJ2-1; TCRdb proposes TRBD2, but this gene call is untestable without DNA. Germline V gene sequence: CDR1 SQVTM, CDR2 ANQGSEA. The CDR3 is made up of 15 amino acids. CDR3: CSVEEASRNYNEQFF.

This chain connects TRBV5-4 to TRBJ2-1; absent DNA, TCRdb's TRBD2 call cannot be checked. The CDR3 is 15 amino acids. CDR1 is SGHNT and CDR2 is YYREEE in the germline V gene (reference sequence). The chain's CDR3 is CASTTGTSGYNEQFF.

The rearrangement links TRBV5-6 to TRBJ1-5; the TCRdb D gene call, TRBD1, has no DNA to confirm it. Germline CDR1 is SGHDT and CDR2 is YYEEEE. This CDR3 spans 16 amino acids. This CDR3 reads CASSFSDRGWNQPQHF.

V is TRBV24-1 and J is TRBJ2-7; TCRdb gives TRBD2 as the D gene, but with no DNA this cannot be confirmed. The CDR3 spans 15 residues. Germline loops: CDR1 KGHDR, CDR2 SFDVKD. The CDR3 loop reads CATSDLGGCPYEQYF.

The chain has TRBV7-2 and TRBJ2-1; there is no DNA to check the TCRdb D call of TRBD2. Germline loops: CDR1 SGHTA, CDR2 FQGNSA. The CDR3 spans 15 residues. The CDR3 here is CASSSLGLAGVLQFF.

The gene calls are TRBV4-1 and TRBJ2-3; without DNA, the TCRdb call of TRBD2 cannot be checked. The length of the CDR3 is 15 residues. Germline lookup yields CDR1 MGHRA and CDR2 YSYEKL. CDR3 residues: CASSPHSGSGDTQYF.

This chain connects TRBV9 to TRBJ2-2; lacking DNA, the TRBD1 call made by TCRdb goes unchecked. The CDR3 loop spans 17 amino acids. CDR1 SGDLS and CDR2 YYNGEE come from the germline V gene. The CDR3 sequence: CASSVSLGKGNTGELFF.

The chain joins TRBV3-1 to TRBJ2-1; with no DNA, the TCRdb D assignment of TRBD1 cannot be verified. Per germline, CDR1 LGHDT and CDR2 YNNKEL (reference sequence). The CDR3 sequence is 14 residues long. CDR3 sequence reads: CASSPGGGGVEQFF.

The chain is built from TRBV12-3 or TRBV12-4 and TRBJ2-2; no DNA is available, so the TRBD1 call from TCRdb remains unchecked. The CDR3 runs 16 residues. The CDR3 protein is CASSFPEPGHGGELFF.

The chain joins TRBV4-1 to TRBJ1-2. This CDR3 contains 14 residues. The germline gives CDR1 MGHRA, CDR2 YSYEKL. This CDR3 reads CASSQEGGLGGYTF.